This TCR beta chain is from a study of T cell responses to AZD1222 COVID-19 vaccine. On this clone: The antigen is unknown.

The repertoire was sequenced with immunoSEQ multiplex PCR; TCRdb's copy has only in-frame clones and lacks some. The repertoire holds more than 95,000 clones, 92% seen once, with approximately 1.1% in the top ten. From germline, CDR1 is KGHSH and CDR2 LQKENI. Trimming took off 3 bases at V and 10 bases at J, with 20 bases between the two ends. This CDR3 region has 15 residues. Whole-study results and caveats: Rises in breadth and depth of Spike-specific TCRs came after two AZD1222 doses. Donors, mostly white British, included more females; clonal diversity was possibly underestimated. Nearly half of spike-specific TCRs reportedly target variant regions that are unmutated in the B.1.351 and B.1.1.7 variants.

The receptor comes from an adult in good health. The chain combines TRBV18 with TRBJ2-3, with a tentative D call TRBD1 (5 bases). This specimen was peripheral blood, taken on day 0 of AZD1222 vaccination. The CDR3 sequence: CASSPTARKEVAQYF. The CDR3 DNA sequence: TGTGCCAGCTCACCGACAGCCCGCAAAGAGGTAGCGCAGTATTTT.